A single sample is the source of the 20 T cell receptor beta chains below, sequenced in a study of identical twins. Via MiXCR, TCRdb re-called the 5' RACE reads, giving one row per CDR3 protein. This sample has hundreds of thousands of distinct CDR3 sequences, with 12% found just once. The same sample was also studied in work on yellow fever vaccine responses in identical twins.

The source material was PBMCs. The receptor set was obtained from a young woman in good health.

The chain couples TRBV11-1 to TRBJ2-3; the D gene is possibly TRBD2 (6 bases). This CDR3 is built from 18 residues. Germline-derived CDR1 and CDR2 are SGHAT and FQDESV (reference sequence). V was trimmed by 8 bases and J by 0 bases, leaving 24 bases between them. The CDR3 DNA sequence: TGTGCCAGCTCCTACTTCCGGGAGTCACACCTAAGCACAGATACGCAGTATTTT. Translated: CASSYFRESHLSTDTQYF.

With respect to this clonotype: Since the CDR3 does not end with the conserved phenylalanine or tryptophan, this likely comes from a read error. The rearrangement joins TRBV11-2 to TRBJ2-5, with 14 bases matching TRBD2. Germline V gene lookup returns CDR1 SGHAT and CDR2 FQNNGV. V shed 0 bases and J 5 bases; nucleotides not matched to a gene: 2. The CDR3 spans 16 residues. The CDR3 is CASSLEGLAGVETQYL. The DNA of the CDR3 is TGTGCCAGCAGCTTAGAGGGACTAGCGGGAGTCGAGACCCAGTACCTC.

This clonotype was recorded many times. CDR3 bases: TGTGCCAGCAGTCAACAGGGTAATTCACCCCTCCACTTT. Translated: CASSQQGNSPLHF. The chain combines TRBV7-9 with TRBJ1-6; D is perhaps TRBD1 (6 bases). The CDR3 is 13 amino acids. V lost 6 bases to trimming and J lost 6 bases, with 9 bases between them. In germline, CDR1 is SEHNR, CDR2 FQNEAQ (reference sequence).

This sequence joins TRBV6-1 and TRBJ2-5; 12 bases map to TRBD2. After removal of 5 bases from V and 0 bases from J, the junction contained 7 bases not matched to a gene. CDR1 MNHNS and CDR2 SASEGT come from the germline V gene. The CDR3 is 17 amino acids. In nucleotides, the CDR3 is TGTGCCAGCAGTATCGGACTAGCGGGAAATCACCAAGAGACCCAGTACTTC. Translating gives CASSIGLAGNHQETQYF.

CDR3 DNA sequence: TGTGCCAGCAGCTTAATAGCGGGAGGGCAAGTTGAGCAGTTCTTC. As protein: CASSLIAGGQVEQFF. The V and J genes are TRBV11-2 and TRBJ2-1, with 11 bases matching TRBD2. The ends lost 2 bases at V and 9 bases at J; junction bases unmatched: 6. CDR1 SGHAT and CDR2 FQNNGV come from the germline V gene. The CDR3 has 15 amino acids.

The V and J genes are TRBV20-1 and TRBJ1-5; no firm D call. Germline V CDR1 and CDR2: DFQATT, SNEGSKA (reference sequence). This CDR3 has 15 amino acids. V lost 3 bases, J lost 0 bases, and 12 bases lay in between. The CDR3 is CSASLLGSSNQPQHF. The CDR3 DNA reads as TGCAGTGCTAGCCTTCTTGGAAGTAGCAATCAGCCCCAGCATTTT.

This clonotype has a count of ten or more. This rearrangement joins TRBV24-1 to TRBJ2-1; TRBD2 matches 10 bases. Germline CDR1 KGHDR, CDR2 SFDVKD. The CDR3 has 19 residues. V trimming: 4 bases; J trimming: 0 bases; junction bases outside the gene matches: 11. The CDR3 is CATSDPPGTSESSYNEQFF. The CDR3 bases are TGTGCCACCAGTGACCCACCCGGGACTAGCGAGAGCTCCTACAATGAGCAGTTCTTC.

A few counts support this clonotype. The CDR3 nucleotides are TGTGCCATCAGTGGTGATGGGGACCAGCCCCAGCATTTT. Its translation: CAISGDGDQPQHF. The chain joins TRBV10-3 to TRBJ1-5; the D gene is possibly TRBD1 (5 bases). Trimming left V 4 bases short and J 7 bases short, with 11 bases between. CDR1 and CDR2 from the germline V gene are ENHRY and SYGVKD. The CDR3 totals 13 residues.

This clonotype was found a few times. The rearrangement uses TRBV6-1 and TRBJ2-7; D gene unclear. The V end was cut by 6 bases, the J end by 2 bases, with 14 bases between. Germline V gives CDR1 MNHNS, CDR2 SASEGT. CDR3 length: 14 amino acids. The CDR3 DNA reads TGTGCCAGCAGGAAAGTGGGCGGAACCTACGAGCAGTACTTC. This translates into CASRKVGGTYEQYF.

This clonotype was seen a handful of times. The chain couples TRBV6-5 to TRBJ2-3; D could derive from TRBD1 or TRBD2 (5 bases each). Trimming left V 8 bases short and J 1 base short, with 13 bases between. This CDR3 is built from 14 residues. Germline assignment: CDR1 MNHEY and CDR2 SVGAGI. The CDR3 DNA reads TGTGCCAGCCGTTGGGGACCTGGCACAGATACGCAGTATTTT. This sequence encodes CASRWGPGTDTQYF.

The V call is TRBV12-3 or TRBV12-4, the J call TRBJ1-2; D remains unclear. V shed 8 bases and J shed 7 bases, with 20 bases lying between them. The CDR3 loop spans 14 amino acids. CDR3 sequence: CASRRGRSLVGYTF. The CDR3 DNA follows: TGTGCCAGCCGTCGAGGGAGAAGCTTGGTTGGCTACACCTTC.

This clonotype was detected only a few times. This rearrangement joins TRBV20-1 to TRBJ2-7, with 8 positions matching TRBD1. The V and J ends lost 3 bases and 6 bases, in that order; junction bases with no gene match: 7. CDR1 and CDR2 (germline): DFQATT, SNEGSKA (reference sequence). The CDR3 is 13 amino acids. The CDR3 loop reads CSARKQGVAEQYF. The CDR3 DNA sequence: TGCAGTGCTAGGAAACAGGGGGTTGCCGAGCAGTACTTC.

The chain couples TRBV6-2 or TRBV6-3 to TRBJ2-1; 7 bases are a match to TRBD2. The germline CDR1 and CDR2 sequences are MNHEY and SVGEGT. The V segment lost 2 bases and the J segment 7 bases; nucleotides outside the gene matches: 11. CDR3 length equals 16 residues. The CDR3 DNA is TGTGCCAGCAGTTACCACTGGCGGGAGACGGCTAATGAGCAGTTCTTC. Protein sequence: CASSYHWRETANEQFF.

This clonotype was seen more than once but under ten times. The rearrangement joins TRBV12-3 or TRBV12-4 to TRBJ2-5; 11 bases fit TRBD2. There are 15 residues in the CDR3. Unmatched junction bases numbered 7, after V lost 5 bases and J lost 5 bases. The chain's CDR3 is CASSPRLAGIETQYF. The CDR3 nucleotides are TGTGCCAGCAGTCCTCGACTAGCGGGGATCGAGACCCAGTACTTC.

This rearrangement joins TRBV12-3 or TRBV12-4 to TRBJ1-4, with D perhaps TRBD1 (5 bases). The CDR3 loop spans 14 amino acids. V was pared by 5 bases and J by 8 bases, with 15 bases between. The CDR3 sequence: CASSLGHIGEKLFF. In DNA form, the CDR3 reads TGTGCCAGCAGTCTAGGACACATCGGGGAAAAACTGTTTTTT.

This clonotype has more than one count but fewer than ten. The chain employs TRBV12-3 or TRBV12-4 and TRBJ2-1; the match to TRBD1 covers 11 bases. The CDR3 is 15 residues long. Trimming at V came to 1 base and at J to 8 bases, leaving 4 bases not matched to a gene. In DNA, the CDR3 is TGTGCCAGCAGTTTAGGGACAGGGGGCAGGGATGAGCAGTTCTTC. Translation: CASSLGTGGRDEQFF.

The chain employs TRBV27 and TRBJ2-7, with D perhaps TRBD2 (5 bases). Germline CDR1 MNHEY, CDR2 SMNVEV (reference sequence). CDR3 length: 11 residues. Trimming shortened V by 10 bases and J by 4 bases, and 11 bases separated the two germline ends. The CDR3 nucleotides read TGTGCCACCATCGGGGAATACGAGCAGTACTTC. Translated, it gives CATIGEYEQYF.

This clonotype was seen many times. The rearrangement joins TRBV11-2 to TRBJ1-6; TRBD1 is a possible D gene (6 bases). CDR1 and CDR2 from the germline V gene are SGHAT and FQNNGV. Trimming shortened V by 5 bases and J by 8 bases, and 13 bases separated the two germline ends. CDR3 length: 14 residues. The CDR3 loop reads CASSQHRVDSPLHF. The CDR3 region has the DNA TGTGCCAGCAGCCAGCACAGGGTAGATTCACCCCTCCACTTT.

V is TRBV7-9 and J is TRBJ1-5; 7 bases fit TRBD1. The length of the CDR3 is 14 residues. Germline assignment: CDR1 SEHNR and CDR2 FQNEAQ (reference sequence). The junction had 6 bases not matched to a gene; V was cut back by 5 bases and J by 5 bases. The CDR3 nucleotides read TGTGCCAGCAGCCCAGGGACAGAATATCAGCCCCAGCATTTT. It translates to CASSPGTEYQPQHF.

This chain joins TRBV28 and TRBJ2-7, with D uncertain. CDR3 size: 14 residues. Between the trimmed V and J ends, which lost 8 bases and 8 bases, there was a span of 22 bases. Germline CDR1 is MDHEN and CDR2 is SYDVKM. Here the CDR3 DNA reads TGTGCCAGCCCCCTTACAGATCAGTCGGTCAAGCAGTACGTC. Translating it yields CASPLTDQSVKQYV.